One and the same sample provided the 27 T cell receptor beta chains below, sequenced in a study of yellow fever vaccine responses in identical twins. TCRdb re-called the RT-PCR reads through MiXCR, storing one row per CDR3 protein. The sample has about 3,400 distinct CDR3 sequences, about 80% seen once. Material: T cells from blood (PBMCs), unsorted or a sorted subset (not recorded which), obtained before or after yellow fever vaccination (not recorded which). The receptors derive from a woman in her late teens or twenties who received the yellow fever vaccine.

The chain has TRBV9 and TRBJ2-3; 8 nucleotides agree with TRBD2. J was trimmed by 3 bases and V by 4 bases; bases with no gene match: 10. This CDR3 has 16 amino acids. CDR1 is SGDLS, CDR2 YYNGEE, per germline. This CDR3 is CASSLSSGGLTDTQYF. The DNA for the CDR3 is TGTGCCAGCAGCCTCTCCAGCGGGGGTTTGACAGATACGCAGTATTTT.

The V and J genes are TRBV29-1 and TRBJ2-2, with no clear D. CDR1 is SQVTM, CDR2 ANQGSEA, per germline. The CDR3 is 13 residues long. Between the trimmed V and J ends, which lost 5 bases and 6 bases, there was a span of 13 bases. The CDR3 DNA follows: TGCAGCGTTCTTACGACGGGCGCCGGGGAGCTGTTTTTT. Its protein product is CSVLTTGAGELFF.

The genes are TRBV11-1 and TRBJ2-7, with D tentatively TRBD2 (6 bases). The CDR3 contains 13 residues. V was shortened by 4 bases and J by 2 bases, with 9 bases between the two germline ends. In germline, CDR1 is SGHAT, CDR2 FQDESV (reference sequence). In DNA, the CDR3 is TGTGCCAGCAGCTCGGGGACTGCCTACGAGCAGTACTTC. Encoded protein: CASSSGTAYEQYF.

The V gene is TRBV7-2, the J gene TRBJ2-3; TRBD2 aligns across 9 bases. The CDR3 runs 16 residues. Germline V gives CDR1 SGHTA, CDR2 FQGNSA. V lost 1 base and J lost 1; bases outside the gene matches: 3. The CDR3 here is CASSLGLAGRTDTQYF. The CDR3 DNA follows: TGTGCCAGCAGCTTAGGGCTAGCGGGGCGCACAGATACGCAGTATTTT.

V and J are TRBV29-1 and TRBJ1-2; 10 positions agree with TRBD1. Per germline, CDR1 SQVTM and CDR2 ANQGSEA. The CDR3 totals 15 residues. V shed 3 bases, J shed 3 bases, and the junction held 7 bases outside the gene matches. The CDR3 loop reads CSVDTRQGADYGYTF. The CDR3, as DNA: TGCAGCGTTGATACGAGACAGGGGGCCGACTATGGCTACACCTTC.

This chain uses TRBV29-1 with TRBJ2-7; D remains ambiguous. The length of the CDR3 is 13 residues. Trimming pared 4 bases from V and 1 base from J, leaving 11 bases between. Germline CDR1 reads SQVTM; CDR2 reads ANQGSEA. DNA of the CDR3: TGCAGCGTTGTATCTCAGAATTCCTACGAGCAGTACTTC. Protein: CSVVSQNSYEQYF.

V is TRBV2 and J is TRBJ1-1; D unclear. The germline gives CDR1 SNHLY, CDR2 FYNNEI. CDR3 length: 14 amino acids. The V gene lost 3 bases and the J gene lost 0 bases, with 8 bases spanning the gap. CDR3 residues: CASSDGQLNTEAFF. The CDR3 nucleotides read TGTGCCAGCAGTGATGGCCAGTTGAACACTGAAGCTTTCTTT. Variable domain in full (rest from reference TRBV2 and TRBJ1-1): EPEVTQTPSHQVTQMGQEVILRCVPISNHLYFYWYRQILGQKVEFLVSFYNNEISEKSEIFDDQFSVERPDGSNFTLKIRSTKLEDSAMYFCASSDGQLNTEAFFGQGTRLTVV.

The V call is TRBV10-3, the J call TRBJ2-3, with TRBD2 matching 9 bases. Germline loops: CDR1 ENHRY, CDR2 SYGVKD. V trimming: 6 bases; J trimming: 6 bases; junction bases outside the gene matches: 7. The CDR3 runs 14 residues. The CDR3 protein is CAISGGRAIDTQYF. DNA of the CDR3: TGTGCCATCAGCGGCGGGAGGGCCATCGATACGCAGTATTTT.

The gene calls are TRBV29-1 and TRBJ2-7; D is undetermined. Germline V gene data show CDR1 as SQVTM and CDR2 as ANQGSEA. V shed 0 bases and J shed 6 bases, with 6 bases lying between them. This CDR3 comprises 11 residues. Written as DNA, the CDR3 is TGCAGCGTTGAAGATCTTTCCGAGCAGTACTTC. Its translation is CSVEDLSEQYF.

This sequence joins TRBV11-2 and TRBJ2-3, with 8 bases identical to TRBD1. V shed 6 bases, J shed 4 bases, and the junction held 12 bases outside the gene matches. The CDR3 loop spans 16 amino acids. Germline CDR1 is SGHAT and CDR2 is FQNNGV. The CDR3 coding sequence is TGTGCCAGCAGTTCCCCCGGGACAGGCAACCCAGATACGCAGTATTTT. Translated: CASSSPGTGNPDTQYF. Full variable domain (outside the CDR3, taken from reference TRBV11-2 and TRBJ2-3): EAGVAQSPRYKIIEKRQSVAFWCNPISGHATLYWYQQILGQGPKLLIQFQNNGVVDDSQLPKDRFSAERLKGVDSTLKIQPAKLEDSAVYLCASSSPGTGNPDTQYFGPGTRLTVL.

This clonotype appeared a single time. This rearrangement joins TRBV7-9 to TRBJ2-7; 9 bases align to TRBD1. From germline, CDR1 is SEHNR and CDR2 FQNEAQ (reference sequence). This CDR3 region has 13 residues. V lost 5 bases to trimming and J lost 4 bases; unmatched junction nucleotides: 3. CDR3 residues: CASSQDRGYEQYF. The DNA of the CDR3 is TGTGCCAGCAGCCAGGACAGGGGTTACGAGCAGTACTTC. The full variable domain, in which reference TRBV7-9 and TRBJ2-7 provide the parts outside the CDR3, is DTGVSQNPRHKITKRGQNVTFRCDPISEHNRLYWYRQTLGQGPEFLTYFQNEAQLEKSRLLSDRFSAERPKGSFSTLEIQRTEQGDSAMYLCASSQDRGYEQYFGPGTRLTVT.

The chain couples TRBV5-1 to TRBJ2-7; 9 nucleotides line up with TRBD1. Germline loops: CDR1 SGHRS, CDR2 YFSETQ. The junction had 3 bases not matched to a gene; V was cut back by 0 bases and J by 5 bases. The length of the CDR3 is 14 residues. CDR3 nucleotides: TGCGCCAGCAGCTTGGGACAGGGGGACCACGAGCAGTACTTC. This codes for CASSLGQGDHEQYF. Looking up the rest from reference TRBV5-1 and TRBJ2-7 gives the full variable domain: KAGVTQTPRYLIKTRGQQVTLSCSPISGHRSVSWYQQTPGQGLQFLFEYFSETQRNKGNFPGRFSGRQFSNSRSEMNVSTLELGDSALYLCASSLGQGDHEQYFGPGTRLTVT.

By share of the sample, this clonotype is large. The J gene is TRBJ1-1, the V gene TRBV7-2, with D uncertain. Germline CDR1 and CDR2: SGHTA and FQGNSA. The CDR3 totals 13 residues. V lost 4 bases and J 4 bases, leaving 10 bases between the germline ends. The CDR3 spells CASSSLKSTEAFF. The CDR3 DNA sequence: TGTGCCAGCAGCTCCCTAAAGAGCACTGAAGCTTTCTTT. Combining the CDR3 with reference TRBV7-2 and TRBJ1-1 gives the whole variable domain GAGVSQSPSNKVTEKGKDVELRCDPISGHTALYWYRQSLGQGLEFLIYFQGNSAPDKSGLPSDRFSAERTGGSVSTLTIQRTQQEDSAVYLCASSSLKSTEAFFGQGTRLTVV.

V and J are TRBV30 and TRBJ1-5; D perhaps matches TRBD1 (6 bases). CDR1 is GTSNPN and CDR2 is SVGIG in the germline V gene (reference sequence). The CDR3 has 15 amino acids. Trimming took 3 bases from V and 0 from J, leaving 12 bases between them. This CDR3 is CAWRSRGNSNQPQHF. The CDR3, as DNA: TGTGCCTGGAGGAGCAGGGGAAATAGCAATCAGCCCCAGCATTTT.

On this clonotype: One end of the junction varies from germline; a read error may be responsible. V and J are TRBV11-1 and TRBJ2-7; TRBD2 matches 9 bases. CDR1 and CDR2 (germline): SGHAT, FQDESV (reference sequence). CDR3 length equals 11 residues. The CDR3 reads CASSLTGTSFF. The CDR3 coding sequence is TGTGCCAGCAGCCTAACCGGGACTAGCTTCTTC.

The CDR3, as DNA: TGTGCCAGCAGCGTAGCTCAGGGGGCGGTCACAGATACGCAGTATTTT. Amino acids: CASSVAQGAVTDTQYF. The rearrangement uses TRBV9 and TRBJ2-3, with 8 bases aligning to TRBD1. CDR3 size: 16 residues. V shed 0 bases, J shed 2 bases, and the junction held 5 bases outside the gene matches. Germline CDR1 is SGDLS and CDR2 is YYNGEE.

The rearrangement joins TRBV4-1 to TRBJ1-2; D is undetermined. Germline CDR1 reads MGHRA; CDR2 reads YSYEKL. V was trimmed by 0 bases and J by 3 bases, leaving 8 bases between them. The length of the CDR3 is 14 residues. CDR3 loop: CASSQDPQDYGYTF. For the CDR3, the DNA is TGCGCCAGCAGCCAAGATCCCCAGGACTATGGCTACACCTTC.

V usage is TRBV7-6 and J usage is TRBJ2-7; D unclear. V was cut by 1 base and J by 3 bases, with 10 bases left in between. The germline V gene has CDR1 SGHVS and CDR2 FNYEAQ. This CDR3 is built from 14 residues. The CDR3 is CASSLGQVGYEQYF. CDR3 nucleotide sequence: TGTGCCAGCAGCTTAGGGCAGGTAGGCTACGAGCAGTACTTC.

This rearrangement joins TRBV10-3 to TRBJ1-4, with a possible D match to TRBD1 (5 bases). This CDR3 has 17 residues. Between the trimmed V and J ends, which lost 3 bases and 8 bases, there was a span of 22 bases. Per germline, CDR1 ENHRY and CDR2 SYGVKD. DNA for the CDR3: TGTGCCATCAGTGAACCCGACACGCCGGGGAAGGGGGAAAAACTGTTTTTT. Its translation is CAISEPDTPGKGEKLFF.

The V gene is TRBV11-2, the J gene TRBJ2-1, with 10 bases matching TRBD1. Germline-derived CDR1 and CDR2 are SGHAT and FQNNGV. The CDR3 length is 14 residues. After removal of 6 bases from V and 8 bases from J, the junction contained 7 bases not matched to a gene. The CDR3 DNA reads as TGTGCCAGCAGATTGACAGGGGGCGGGGATGAGCAGTTCTTC. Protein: CASRLTGGGDEQFF.

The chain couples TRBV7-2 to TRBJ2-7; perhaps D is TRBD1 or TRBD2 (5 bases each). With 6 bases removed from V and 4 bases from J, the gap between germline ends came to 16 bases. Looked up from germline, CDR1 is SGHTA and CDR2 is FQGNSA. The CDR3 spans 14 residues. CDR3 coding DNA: TGTGCCAGCAGTTGGGACGAAGGGCTTTACGAGCAGTACTTC. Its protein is CASSWDEGLYEQYF.

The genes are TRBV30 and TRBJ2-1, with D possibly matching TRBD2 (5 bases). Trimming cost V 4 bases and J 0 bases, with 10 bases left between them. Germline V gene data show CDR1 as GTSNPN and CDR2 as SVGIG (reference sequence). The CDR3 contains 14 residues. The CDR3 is CAWIPGSSYNEQFF. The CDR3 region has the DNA TGTGCCTGGATCCCGGGGAGCTCCTACAATGAGCAGTTCTTC.

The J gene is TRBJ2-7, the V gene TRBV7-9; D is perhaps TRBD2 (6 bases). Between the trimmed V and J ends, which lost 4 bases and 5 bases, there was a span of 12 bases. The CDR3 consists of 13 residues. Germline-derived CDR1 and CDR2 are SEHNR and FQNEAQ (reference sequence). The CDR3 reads CASSSRGTNEQYF. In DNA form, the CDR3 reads TGTGCCAGCAGCTCTCGCGGGACCAACGAGCAGTACTTC. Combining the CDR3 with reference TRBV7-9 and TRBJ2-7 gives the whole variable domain DTGVSQNPRHKITKRGQNVTFRCDPISEHNRLYWYRQTLGQGPEFLTYFQNEAQLEKSRLLSDRFSAERPKGSFSTLEIQRTEQGDSAMYLCASSSRGTNEQYFGPGTRLTVT.

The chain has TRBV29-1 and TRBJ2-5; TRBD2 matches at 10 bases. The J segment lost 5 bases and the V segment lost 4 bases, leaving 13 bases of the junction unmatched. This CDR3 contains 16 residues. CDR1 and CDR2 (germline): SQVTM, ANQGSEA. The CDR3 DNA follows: TGCAGCGTTGTGTCCCCGGGGGAGCGGGGGGGTGAGACCCAGTACTTC. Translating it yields CSVVSPGERGGETQYF.

The CDR3 sequence: CSVEGREAEQYF. CDR3 coding DNA: TGCAGCGTAGAGGGCAGGGAAGCCGAGCAGTACTTC. The rearrangement uses TRBV29-1 and TRBJ2-7; D may be TRBD1 or TRBD2 (5 bases each). V was trimmed by 6 bases and J by 6 bases, leaving 15 bases between them. Germline-derived CDR1 and CDR2 are SQVTM and ANQGSEA. This CDR3 spans 12 amino acids.

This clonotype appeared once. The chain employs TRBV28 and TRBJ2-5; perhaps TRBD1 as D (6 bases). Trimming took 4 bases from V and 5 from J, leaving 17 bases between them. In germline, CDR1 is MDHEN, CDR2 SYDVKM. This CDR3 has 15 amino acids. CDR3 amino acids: CASSSQDSVTETQYF. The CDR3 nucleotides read TGTGCCAGCAGTTCCCAGGACAGTGTGACGGAGACCCAGTACTTC.

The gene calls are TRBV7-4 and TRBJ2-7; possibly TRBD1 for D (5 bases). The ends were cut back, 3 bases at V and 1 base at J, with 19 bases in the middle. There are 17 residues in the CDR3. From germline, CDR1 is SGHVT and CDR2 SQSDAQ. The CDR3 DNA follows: TGTGCCAGCAGCTTGCAGAGAACCAGGGTTCTTTCCTACGAGCAGTACTTC. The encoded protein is CASSLQRTRVLSYEQYF.